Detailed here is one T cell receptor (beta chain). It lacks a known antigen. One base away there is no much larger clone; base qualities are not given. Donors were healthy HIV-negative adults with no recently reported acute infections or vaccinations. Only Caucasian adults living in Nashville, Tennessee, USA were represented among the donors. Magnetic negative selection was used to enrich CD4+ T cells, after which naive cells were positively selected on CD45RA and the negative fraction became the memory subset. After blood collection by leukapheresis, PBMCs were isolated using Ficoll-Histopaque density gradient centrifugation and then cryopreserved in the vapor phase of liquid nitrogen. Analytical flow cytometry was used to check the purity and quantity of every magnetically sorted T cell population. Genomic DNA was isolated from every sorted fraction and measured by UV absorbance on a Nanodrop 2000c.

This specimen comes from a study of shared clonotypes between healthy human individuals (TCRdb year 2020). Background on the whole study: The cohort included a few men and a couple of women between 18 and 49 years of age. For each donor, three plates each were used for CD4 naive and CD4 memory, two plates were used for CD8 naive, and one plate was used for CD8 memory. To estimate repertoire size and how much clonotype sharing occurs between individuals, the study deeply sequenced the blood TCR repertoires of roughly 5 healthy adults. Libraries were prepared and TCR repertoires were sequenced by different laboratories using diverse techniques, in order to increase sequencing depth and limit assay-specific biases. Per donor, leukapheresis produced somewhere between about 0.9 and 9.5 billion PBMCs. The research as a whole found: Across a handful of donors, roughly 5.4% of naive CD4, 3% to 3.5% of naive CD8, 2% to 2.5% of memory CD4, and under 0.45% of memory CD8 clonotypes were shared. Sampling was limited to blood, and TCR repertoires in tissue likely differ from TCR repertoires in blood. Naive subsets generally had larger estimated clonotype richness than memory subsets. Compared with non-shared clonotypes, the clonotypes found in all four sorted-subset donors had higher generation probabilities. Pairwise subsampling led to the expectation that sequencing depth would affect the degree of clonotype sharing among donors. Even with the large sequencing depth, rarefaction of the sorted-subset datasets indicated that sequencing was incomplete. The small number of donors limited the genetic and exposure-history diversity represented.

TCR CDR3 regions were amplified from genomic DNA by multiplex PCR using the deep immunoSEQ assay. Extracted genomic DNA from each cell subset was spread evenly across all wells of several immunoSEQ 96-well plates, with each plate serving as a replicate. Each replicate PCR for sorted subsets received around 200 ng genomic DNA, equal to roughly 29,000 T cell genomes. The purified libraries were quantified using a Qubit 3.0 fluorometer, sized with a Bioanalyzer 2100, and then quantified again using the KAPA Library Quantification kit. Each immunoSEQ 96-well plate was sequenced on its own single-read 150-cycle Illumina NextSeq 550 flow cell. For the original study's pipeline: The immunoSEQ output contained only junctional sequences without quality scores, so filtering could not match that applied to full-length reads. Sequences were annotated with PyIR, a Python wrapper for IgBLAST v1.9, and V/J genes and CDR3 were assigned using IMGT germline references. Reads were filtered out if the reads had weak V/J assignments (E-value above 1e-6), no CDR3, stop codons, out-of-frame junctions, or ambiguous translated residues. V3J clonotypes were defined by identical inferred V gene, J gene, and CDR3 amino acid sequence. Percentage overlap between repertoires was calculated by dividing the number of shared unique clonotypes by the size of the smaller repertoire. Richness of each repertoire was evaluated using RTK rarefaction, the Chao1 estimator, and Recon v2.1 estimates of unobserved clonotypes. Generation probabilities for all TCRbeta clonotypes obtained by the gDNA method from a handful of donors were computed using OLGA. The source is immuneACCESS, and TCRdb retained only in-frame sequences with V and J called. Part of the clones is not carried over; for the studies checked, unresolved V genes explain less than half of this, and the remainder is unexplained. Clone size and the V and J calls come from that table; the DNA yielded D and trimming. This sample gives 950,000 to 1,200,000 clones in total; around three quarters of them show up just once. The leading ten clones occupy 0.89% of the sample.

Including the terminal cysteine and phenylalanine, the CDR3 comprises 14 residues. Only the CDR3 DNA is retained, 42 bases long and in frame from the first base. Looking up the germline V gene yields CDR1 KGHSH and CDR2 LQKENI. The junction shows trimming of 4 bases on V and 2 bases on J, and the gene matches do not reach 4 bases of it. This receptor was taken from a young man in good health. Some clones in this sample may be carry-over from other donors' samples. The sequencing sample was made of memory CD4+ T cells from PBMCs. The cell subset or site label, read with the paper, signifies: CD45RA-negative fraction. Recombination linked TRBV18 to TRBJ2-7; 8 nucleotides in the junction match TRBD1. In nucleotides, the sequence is TGTGCCAGCTCACACGGGACAGGACCCTACGAGCAGTACTTC. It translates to CASSHGTGPYEQYF.